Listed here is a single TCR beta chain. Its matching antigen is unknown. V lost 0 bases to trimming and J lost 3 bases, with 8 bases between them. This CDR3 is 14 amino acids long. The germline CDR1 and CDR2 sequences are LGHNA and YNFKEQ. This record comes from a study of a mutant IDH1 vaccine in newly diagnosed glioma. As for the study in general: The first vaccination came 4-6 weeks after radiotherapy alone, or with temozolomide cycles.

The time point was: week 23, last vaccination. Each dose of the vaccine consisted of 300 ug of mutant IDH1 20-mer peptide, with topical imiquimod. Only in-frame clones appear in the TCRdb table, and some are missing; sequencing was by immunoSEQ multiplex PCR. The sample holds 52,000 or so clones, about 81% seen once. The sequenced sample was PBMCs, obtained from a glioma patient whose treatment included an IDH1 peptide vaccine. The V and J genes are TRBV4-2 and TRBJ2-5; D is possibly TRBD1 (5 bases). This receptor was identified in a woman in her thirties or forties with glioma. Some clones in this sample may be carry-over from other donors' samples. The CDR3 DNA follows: TGTGCCAGCAGCCAAGATGGGGCGAAAGAGACCCAGTACTTC. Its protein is CASSQDGAKETQYF.